This T cell receptor beta chain was recovered during a study of high-grade serous ovarian cancer treatment subgroups. Overall study findings and caveats: These tumor repertoires lack spatial information from bulk sequencing.

Tumor samples were obtained before definitive surgery or chemotherapy. Sequencing was performed with immunoSEQ multiplex PCR; in TCRdb, only in-frame clones are kept and a portion is missing. The sample contains under 3,500 clones, over 70% of which appear only once. Concerning this clone: Its antigen remains unknown.

The TCR comes from a human donor with high-grade serous ovarian cancer. The sample was tumor tissue.

The CDR3 sequence is CATGWDATYEQYF. The CDR3 coding sequence is TGTGCCACCGGTTGGGACGCCACCTACGAGCAGTACTTC. The chain uses TRBV2 and TRBJ2-7, with D possibly called TRBD1 or TRBD2 (5 bases each). The CDR3 is 13 residues long. The germline V gene has CDR1 SNHLY and CDR2 FYNNEI. V was cut by 10 bases and J by 2 bases, with 15 bases left in between.